This entry lists 16 T cell receptor beta chains sequenced from one sample in a study of blood T cell dynamics during melanoma immunotherapy. Sample time point: pre-treatment baseline. Sequencing used immunoSEQ multiplex PCR; TCRdb keeps in-frame clones, though not all of them. The sample holds fewer than 20,000 clones, about 89% seen once. Sequencing was performed on blood, taken from a patient treated with checkpoint blockade. The receptors originated from a human donor with melanoma.

DNA for the CDR3: TGTGCCAGCAGTTTATCGCCAGGGGGGTCTGGGGGGGCCCAGCATTTT. Its translation: CASSLSPGGSGGAQHF. The chain joins TRBV28 to TRBJ1-5; 7 positions agree with TRBD1. Germline CDR1 MDHEN, CDR2 SYDVKM. V lost 1 base, J lost 11 bases, and 14 bases stayed unmatched. This CDR3 comprises 16 residues. The whole variable domain, remainder taken from reference TRBV28 and TRBJ1-5, is DVKVTQSSRYLVKRTGEKVFLECVQDMDHENMFWYRQDPGLGLRLIYFSYDVKMKEKGDIPEGYSVSREKKERFSLILESASTNQTSMYLCASSLSPGGSGGAQHFGDGTRLSIL.

The rearrangement links TRBV7-2 to TRBJ2-3; the match to TRBD2 covers 11 bases. This CDR3 has 16 residues. V lost 1 base to trimming and J lost 4 bases; unmatched junction nucleotides: 4. The V gene's germline CDR1 is SGHTA and CDR2 FQGNSA. CDR3 loop: CASSLDRLAGSDTQYF. CDR3 DNA: TGTGCCAGCAGCTTAGATAGACTAGCGGGGTCAGATACGCAGTATTTT.

This chain joins TRBV2 and TRBJ2-7, with D perhaps TRBD1 or TRBD2 (6 bases each). Germline-derived CDR1 and CDR2 are SNHLY and FYNNEI. This CDR3 has 16 amino acids. The V end was cut by 6 bases, the J end by 6 bases, with 24 bases between. CDR3 in DNA: TGTGCCAGCAGCGGACAGACGACTAGACCCCTACGCGAGCAGTACTTC. Translated: CASSGQTTRPLREQYF. The variable domain in full, with the rest retrieved from reference TRBV2 and TRBJ2-7, is EPEVTQTPSHQVTQMGQEVILRCVPISNHLYFYWYRQILGQKVEFLVSFYNNEISEKSEIFDDQFSVERPDGSNFTLKIRSTKLEDSAMYFCASSGQTTRPLREQYFGPGTRLTVT.

This sequence joins TRBV11-2 and TRBJ1-1, with 7 bases aligning to TRBD1. The CDR3 is made up of 14 amino acids. The V and J ends lost 4 bases and 4 bases, in that order; junction bases with no gene match: 6. Germline V gene lookup returns CDR1 SGHAT and CDR2 FQNNGV. DNA for the CDR3: TGTGCCAGCAGCTACGACAGGGTAGGCACTGAAGCTTTCTTT. Amino acid sequence: CASSYDRVGTEAFF.

The genes are TRBV28 and TRBJ1-5, with TRBD1 matching over 7 bases. V lost 5 bases and J lost 2; bases outside the gene matches: 9. The germline CDR1 and CDR2 sequences are MDHEN and SYDVKM. The CDR3 is 16 residues long. CDR3 sequence (DNA): TGTGCCAGCAGTCCGACAGGGTTCAATGGCAATCAGCCCCAGCATTTT. Translating gives CASSPTGFNGNQPQHF.

This clone turned up a few times. The rearrangement joins TRBV10-1 to TRBJ1-5; D might be TRBD1 (6 bases). Between the trimmed V and J ends, which lost 3 bases and 2 bases, there was a span of 11 bases. This CDR3 spans 15 amino acids. Per germline, CDR1 WNHNN and CDR2 SYGVQD (reference sequence). The CDR3: CASSEFRGGNQPQHF. The CDR3 DNA reads TGCGCCAGCAGTGAATTCAGGGGCGGCAATCAGCCCCAGCATTTT.

The chain has TRBV11-2 and TRBJ1-2; D possibly corresponds to TRBD1 (6 bases). V shed 2 bases and J shed 6 bases, with 22 bases lying between them. Germline V gene lookup returns CDR1 SGHAT and CDR2 FQNNGV. The CDR3 covers 17 residues. CDR3 bases: TGTGCCAGCAGCTTATCGGGTACAGGGAGGCTGAGGAATGGCTACACCTTC. Translated, it gives CASSLSGTGRLRNGYTF.

The chain recombines TRBV10-3 with TRBJ2-3; D ambiguous. This CDR3 spans 15 amino acids. The V and J ends lost 4 bases and 0 bases respectively, with 11 bases between them. In germline, CDR1 is ENHRY, CDR2 SYGVKD. The chain's CDR3 is CAISALAGSTDTQYF. Here the CDR3 DNA reads TGTGCCATCAGTGCCCTGGCAGGTAGCACAGATACGCAGTATTTT.

The chain has TRBV5-4 and TRBJ2-2; 8 positions match TRBD2. Germline values: CDR1 SGHNT, CDR2 YYREEE (reference sequence). V was pared by 4 bases and J by 0 bases, with 8 bases of the junction left unmatched. The CDR3 spans 17 residues. The CDR3 region has the DNA TGTGCCAGCAGCAAGTCCGCGGGGGGCACGAACACCGGGGAGCTGTTTTTT. This encodes CASSKSAGGTNTGELFF.

Only one count was recorded for this clone. V usage is TRBV5-6 and J usage is TRBJ2-7, with TRBD1 matching over 10 bases. The CDR3 sequence is 16 residues long. Trimming cost V 2 bases and J 0 bases; bases outside gene matches: 5. Germline V gives CDR1 SGHDT, CDR2 YYEEEE. The CDR3 DNA reads TGTGCCAGCAGCTTTTCGGGACAGGGGTTCTCCTACGAGCAGTACTTC. As protein: CASSFSGQGFSYEQYF.

V and J are TRBV9 and TRBJ1-6; TRBD1 is a possible D gene (5 bases). The CDR3 runs 15 residues. Per the germline V gene, CDR1 is SGDLS and CDR2 is YYNGEE. The V end lost 7 bases, the J end lost 4 bases, and 15 bases lay between the germline ends. The CDR3 bases are TGTGCCAGCGGCGGGGCGGGGAGGTATAATTCACCCCTCCACTTT. Amino acid sequence: CASGGAGRYNSPLHF.

The chain combines TRBV7-3 with TRBJ2-2; D is perhaps TRBD2 (5 bases). The V and J ends lost 8 bases and 0 bases respectively, with 16 bases between them. Per germline, CDR1 SGHTA and CDR2 FQGTGA. The CDR3 loop spans 16 amino acids. The CDR3 nucleotides read TGTGCCAGCGCTGTCGGAGGACTTCCGAACACCGGGGAGCTGTTTTTT. The encoded protein is CASAVGGLPNTGELFF.

CDR3 residues: CASSQSRDRIQETQYF. The CDR3 bases are TGCGCCAGCAGCCAGTCCCGGGACAGGATCCAAGAGACCCAGTACTTC. The chain uses TRBV4-1 and TRBJ2-5; 8 nucleotides agree with TRBD1. Germline CDR1 and CDR2: MGHRA and YSYEKL. The CDR3 length is 16 residues. J was trimmed by 1 base and V by 3 bases; bases with no gene match: 7.

The J gene is TRBJ2-1, the V gene TRBV19; 7 nucleotides agree with TRBD2. V was clipped by 8 bases and J by 3 bases; unmatched bases: 13. Looked up from germline, CDR1 is LNHDA and CDR2 is SQIVND (reference sequence). This CDR3 region has 16 residues. CDR3 sequence reads: CASSTRLAALYNEQFF. The DNA of the CDR3 is TGTGCCAGTTCAACTCGACTAGCAGCCCTCTACAATGAGCAGTTCTTC.

This clone was seen only once. The gene calls are TRBV7-9 and TRBJ2-7; D is undetermined. CDR1 and CDR2 (germline): SEHNR, FQNEAQ (reference sequence). This CDR3 has 14 residues. V gave up 2 bases and J gave up 2 bases, with 10 bases separating them. In DNA, the CDR3 is TGTGCCAGCAGCTTACGGGCCTGGCCCTACGAGCAGTACTTC. Protein: CASSLRAWPYEQYF.

The chain recombines TRBV5-5 with TRBJ1-1; TRBD1 is a possible D gene (5 bases). The CDR3 sequence is 13 residues long. V gave up 6 bases and J gave up 4 bases, with 13 bases separating them. The germline CDR1 and CDR2 sequences are SGHKS and YYEKEE (reference sequence). CDR3 sequence reads: CASTRSGGTEAFF. CDR3 sequence (DNA): TGTGCCAGCACTCGATCCGGGGGCACTGAAGCTTTCTTT.